This T cell receptor (beta chain) comes out of a study of response to subunit inactivated influenza vaccine. TCRdb ran MiXCR on the RT-PCR reads and lists one entry per CDR3 protein. The sample contains about 570,000 distinct CDR3 sequences, about 11% of which appear only once. These data also formed part of another study, on T cells expressing NK-cell markers. That study reports: Making the TCR beta cDNA relied on 5'RACE template switching with UMIs.

This TCR derives from a man over 45 who received an inactivated influenza vaccine. Material: PBMCs from blood, obtained on the day of vaccination.

The CDR3 DNA is TGCAGCGTTGGTGACGGTCACACTGAAGCTTTCTTT. This sequence encodes CSVGDGHTEAFF. V is TRBV29-1 and J is TRBJ1-1; D remains unclear. Between the trimmed V and J ends, which lost 4 bases and 3 bases, there was a span of 9 bases. The CDR3 covers 12 residues. Germline lookup yields CDR1 SQVTM and CDR2 ANQGSEA.